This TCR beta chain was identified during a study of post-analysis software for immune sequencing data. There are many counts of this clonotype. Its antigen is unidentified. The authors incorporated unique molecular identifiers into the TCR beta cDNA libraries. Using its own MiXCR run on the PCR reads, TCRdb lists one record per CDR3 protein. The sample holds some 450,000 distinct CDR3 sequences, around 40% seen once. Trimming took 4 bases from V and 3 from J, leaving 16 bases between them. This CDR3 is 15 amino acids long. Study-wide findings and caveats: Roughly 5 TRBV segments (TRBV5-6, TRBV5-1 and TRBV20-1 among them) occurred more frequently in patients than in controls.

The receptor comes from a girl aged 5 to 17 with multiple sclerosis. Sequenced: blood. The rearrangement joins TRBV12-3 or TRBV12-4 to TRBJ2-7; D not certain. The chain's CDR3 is CASSSPYTHLYEQYF. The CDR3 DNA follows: TGTGCCAGCAGTTCGCCCTACACCCATCTCTACGAGCAGTACTTC.